The 17 T cell receptor beta chains listed next were all sequenced from one sample in a study of T cell clonality in common variable immunodeficiency. These receptors lack a known antigen. Only in-frame clones appear in the TCRdb table, and some are missing; sequencing was by immunoSEQ multiplex PCR. The sample was found to contain fewer than 20,000 clones, and every one recurs. Overall study results and limits: Fewer deletions and N-nucleotide insertions were reportedly seen in common variable immunodeficiency TCR beta sequences.

Material for sequencing was peripheral blood mononuclear cells. These receptors were collected from a human donor with common variable immunodeficiency.

Turning to this clone: Read sequence stops 3 residues before the CDR3 end, and the germline J gene provides the missing end. The chain recombines TRBV5-1 with TRBJ2-5, with D tentatively TRBD1 (6 bases). The CDR3 covers 15 residues. The germline V gene encodes CDR1 SGHRS and CDR2 YFSETQ. V lost 0 bases, J lost 4 bases, and 13 bases lay in between. The CDR3 protein is CASSLVYRGRETQYF. The covered CDR3 bases are TGCGCCAGCAGCTTGGTTTATAGGGGGAGAGAGACC.

This clone was counted only a few times. The read halts 3 residues ahead of the CDR3 end, with the missing end drawn from the germline J gene. The V gene is TRBV19, the J gene TRBJ1-6; 7 bases map to TRBD1. Trimming removed 2 bases from V and 7 bases from J; junction bases left unmatched: 2. This CDR3 contains 14 residues. The germline gives CDR1 LNHDA, CDR2 SQIVND (reference sequence). The CDR3 bases that were read are TGTGCCAGTAGTATATCGACAGGGAATTCACCC. It is translated as CASSISTGNSP. The CDR3 in full is CASSISTGNSPLHF.

For this clone: The read comes to an end 3 residues before the CDR3 does, leaving the germline J gene to fill in the end. V is TRBV19 and J is TRBJ1-4; the match to TRBD1 covers 8 bases. CDR1 LNHDA and CDR2 SQIVND come from the germline V gene (reference sequence). CDR3 length: 15 residues. J was trimmed by 8 bases and V by 6 bases; bases with no gene match: 11. CDR3 DNA (partial): TGTGCCAGTAGACTACCGGGACAGGCGAAGGAAAAA. As protein: CASRLPGQAKEK. The full CDR3 is CASRLPGQAKEKLFF.

Note on this clone: The sequenced fragment ends 3 residues before the CDR3 boundary, so the rest is inferred from the germline J gene. This rearrangement joins TRBV7-2 to TRBJ2-1, with 8 bases aligning to TRBD2. The CDR3 runs 15 residues. With V trimmed by 7 bases and J by 1 base, 6 bases remained unmatched. Germline V gene lookup returns CDR1 SGHTA and CDR2 FQGNSA. CDR3 amino acids: CASNPGLGSYNEQFF. The sequenced part of the CDR3 DNA is TGTGCCAGCAATCCGGGACTAGGTTCCTACAATGAG.

Points on this clone: The read is 3 residues too short to cover the CDR3 end, so that end is filled in from the germline J gene. The rearrangement joins TRBV2 to TRBJ1-1, with 9 bases aligning to TRBD1. This CDR3 contains 15 residues. V lost 5 bases and J lost 0; bases outside the gene matches: 4. CDR1 SNHLY and CDR2 FYNNEI come from the germline V gene. CDR3 bases read: TGTGCCAGCAGTCGACAGGGGGTTTTGAACACTGAA. This sequence encodes CASSRQGVLNTE. The full CDR3 protein is CASSRQGVLNTEAFF.

This clone was picked up many times. The read terminates 3 residues before the CDR3 end, so the remaining end is supplied by the germline J gene. V is TRBV5-4 and J is TRBJ1-6; no definite D call. The CDR3 is made up of 14 amino acids. Trimming stripped 2 bases from V and 7 bases from J, with 10 bases between. Germline V gene data show CDR1 as SGHNT and CDR2 as YYREEE (reference sequence). CDR3 DNA (partial): TGTGCCAGCAGCTTTGGTACTTTGAATTCACCC. Protein sequence: CASSFGTLNSP. The complete CDR3 reads CASSFGTLNSPLHF.

This clone was seen at least ten times. The observed sequence ends 3 residues before the CDR3 terminus, with the missing tail filled in from the germline J gene. The genes are TRBV5-5 and TRBJ1-3; no reliable D call. This CDR3 region has 15 residues. Trimming stripped 6 bases from V and 1 base from J, with 14 bases between. Germline CDR1 reads SGHKS; CDR2 reads YYEKEE (reference sequence). CDR3 amino acids: CASTRAGLSGNTIYF. CDR3 DNA, as far as it was read: TGTGCCAGCACCCGGGCGGGTTTATCTGGAAACACC.

This clone was found a few times. Partial CDR3 DNA: TGCGCCAGCCCCGTAGGGGTCCGGAGCTCCTACAATGAG. Translated, it gives CASPVGVRSSYNE. In full, the CDR3 reads CASPVGVRSSYNEQFF. The chain has TRBV23-1 and TRBJ2-1; maybe TRBD1 (5 bases). The missing CDR3 end, 3 residues past where the read stops, is filled in from the germline J gene. TRBV23-1 is given ORF status, its function remaining uncertain. V was clipped by 8 bases and J by 0 bases, with 17 bases between them. The CDR3 loop spans 16 amino acids.

At least ten counts were recorded for this clone. This CDR3 reads CASSLDLNEQFF. The CDR3 bases that were read are TGTGCCAGCTCACTAGATTTGAATGAG. This chain links TRBV18 with TRBJ2-1; D is unclear. The read is 3 residues too short to cover the CDR3 end, so that end is filled in from the germline J gene. This CDR3 is built from 12 residues. V lost 4 bases, J lost 7 bases, and 8 bases lay in between. Per germline, CDR1 KGHSH and CDR2 LQKENI.

By share, this clone ranks as medium-sized (0.01 to 0.1%). Read data end 3 residues before the CDR3 end; the end is taken from the germline J gene. Different DNA sequences within this sample yield the same CDR3. V gene TRBV29-1 combines with J gene TRBJ2-1; D is possibly TRBD2 (6 bases). This CDR3 comprises 13 residues. V was shortened by 7 bases and J by 0 bases, with 10 bases between the two germline ends. From germline, CDR1 is SQVTM and CDR2 ANQGSEA. The part of the CDR3 DNA that was read is TGCAGCGGGAATAGCGGCTCCTACAATGAG. It translates to CSGNSGSYNE. The complete CDR3 reads CSGNSGSYNEQFF.

About this clone itself: From the germline J gene comes the end of the CDR3, since the read stops 3 residues before it. The V gene is TRBV19, the J gene TRBJ2-2; D ambiguous. V was shortened by 5 bases and J by 7 bases, with 8 bases between the two germline ends. CDR1 is LNHDA and CDR2 is SQIVND in the germline V gene (reference sequence). The CDR3 is 12 residues long. CDR3 DNA (partial): TGTGCCAGTAGTTGGCGGAACGGGGAG. Its protein product is CASSWRNGE. In full, the CDR3 is CASSWRNGELFF.

This clone occurred a few times. Read coverage stops 3 residues before the CDR3 terminus; the germline J gene supplies the remainder. The chain is built from TRBV7-8 and TRBJ1-3; 8 nucleotides align to TRBD1. This CDR3 contains 16 residues. With 6 bases clipped from V and 0 bases from J, the junction kept 7 bases outside the gene matches. Germline V gene data show CDR1 as SGHVS and CDR2 as FQNEAQ. The CDR3 reads CASRAGGPNSGNTIYF. The CDR3 bases that were read are TGTGCCAGCAGAGCAGGGGGCCCCAACTCTGGAAACACC.

About this clone itself: The CDR3 end lies 3 residues beyond the end of the read and is filled in from the germline J gene. Other DNA sequences from this sample encode an identical CDR3 as well. This chain joins TRBV7-2 and TRBJ1-1; D remains unclear. CDR1 and CDR2 (germline): SGHTA, FQGNSA. The CDR3 spans 13 residues. The V and J ends lost 5 bases and 2 bases respectively, with 9 bases between them. CDR3: CASSDQANTEAFF. CDR3 DNA, as far as it was read: TGTGCCAGCAGCGATCAGGCAAACACTGAA.

This clone has a handful of counts. The CDR3 extends 3 residues past the end of the read, so its final part is completed from the germline J gene. The rearrangement joins TRBV6-2 or TRBV6-3 to TRBJ1-4; D call uncertain. The germline V gene has CDR1 MNHEY and CDR2 SVGEGT. V lost 6 bases and J lost 8, with 4 bases in between. This CDR3 spans 10 amino acids. This CDR3 reads CASSKEKLFF. The CDR3 bases that were read are TGTGCCAGCAGCAAAGAAAAA.

This clone was seen many times. The read gets to within 3 residues of the CDR3 end, and the germline J gene fills in the rest. V gene TRBV29-1 combines with J gene TRBJ2-1; 12 bases agree with TRBD2. Germline lookup yields CDR1 SQVTM and CDR2 ANQGSEA. The CDR3 loop spans 13 amino acids. V gave up 6 bases and J gave up 6 bases; unmatched junction bases: 3. The DNA read from the CDR3 is TGCAGCGTACTAGCGGGGGGCGGCAATGAG. Translated: CSVLAGGGNE. The full CDR3 reads CSVLAGGGNEQFF.

As regards this clone: The read ends 3 residues early relative to the CDR3; the germline J gene fills the gap. This rearrangement joins TRBV18 to TRBJ2-1, with D maybe TRBD1 (5 bases). CDR1 is KGHSH and CDR2 is LQKENI in the germline V gene. The CDR3 is 15 amino acids. The V gene lost 5 bases and the J gene lost 7 bases, with 18 bases spanning the gap. The CDR3 protein is CASSSGANPNNEQFF. CDR3 bases read: TGTGCCAGCTCATCTGGGGCAAACCCTAATAATGAG.

This clone came up a few times. Sequencing ends 3 residues short of the CDR3 end; the germline J gene provides the rest. The V call is TRBV6-2 or TRBV6-3, the J call TRBJ2-7; a possible D gene is TRBD1 (6 bases). V gave up 6 bases and J gave up 2 bases, with 14 bases separating them. Germline loops: CDR1 MNHEY, CDR2 SVGEGT. This CDR3 region has 14 residues. CDR3 DNA, as far as it was read: TGTGCCAGCAGCCAACAGGGATTCGCCTACGAG. Translating gives CASSQQGFAYE. The CDR3 as a whole reads CASSQQGFAYEQYF.